This T cell receptor beta chain was documented in a study of T cell responses to AZD1222 COVID-19 vaccine. Repertoires were generated with immunoSEQ multiplex PCR, while TCRdb's copy carries only in-frame clones and drops some. Among roughly 130,000 clones listed, 88% were seen once. This CDR3 has 12 amino acids. Germline V CDR1 and CDR2: MDHEN, SYDVKM. Trimming took off 2 bases at V and 8 bases at J, with 9 bases between the two ends. The study, taken as a whole, reports: Baseline serology detected seropositivity in only six AZD1222 recipients. Clonal diversity was possibly underestimated, and the donors were mostly white British, with more females.

Comments on this clone: As yet, its antigen is unknown.

The clonotype was recovered from an adult in good health. The chain couples TRBV28 to TRBJ1-2; D gene uncertain. This specimen was peripheral blood, taken on day 0 of AZD1222 vaccination. The CDR3 loop is CASSLIGYGYTF. The DNA of the CDR3 is TGTGCCAGCAGTTTAATAGGATACGGCTACACCTTC.